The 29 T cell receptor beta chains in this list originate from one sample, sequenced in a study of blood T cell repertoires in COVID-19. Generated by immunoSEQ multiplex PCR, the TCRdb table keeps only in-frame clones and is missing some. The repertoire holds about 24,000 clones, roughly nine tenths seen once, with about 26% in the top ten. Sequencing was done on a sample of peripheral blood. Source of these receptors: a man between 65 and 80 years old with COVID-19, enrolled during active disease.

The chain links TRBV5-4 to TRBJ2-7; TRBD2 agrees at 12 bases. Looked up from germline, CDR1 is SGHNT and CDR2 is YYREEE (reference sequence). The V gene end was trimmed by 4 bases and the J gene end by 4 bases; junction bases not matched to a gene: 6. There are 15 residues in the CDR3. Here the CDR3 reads CASSPTSGSHYEQYF. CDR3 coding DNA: TGTGCCAGCAGCCCGACTAGCGGGAGCCATTACGAGCAGTACTTC. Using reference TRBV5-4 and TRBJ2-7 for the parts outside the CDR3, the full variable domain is ETGVTQSPTHLIKTRGQQVTLRCSSQSGHNTVSWYQQALGQGPQFIFQYYREEENGRGNFPPRFSGLQFPNYSSELNVNALELDDSALYLCASSPTSGSHYEQYFGPGTRLTVT.

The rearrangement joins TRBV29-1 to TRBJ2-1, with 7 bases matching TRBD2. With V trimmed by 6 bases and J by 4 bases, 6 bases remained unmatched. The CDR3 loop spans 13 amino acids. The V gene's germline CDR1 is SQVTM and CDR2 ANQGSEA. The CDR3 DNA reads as TGCAGCGTCAGGGACTACCGATACAATGAGCAGTTCTTC. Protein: CSVRDYRYNEQFF.

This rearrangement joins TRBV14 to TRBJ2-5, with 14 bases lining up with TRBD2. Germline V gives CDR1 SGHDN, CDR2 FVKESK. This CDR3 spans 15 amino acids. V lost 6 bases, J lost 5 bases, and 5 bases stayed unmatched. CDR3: CASSRLAGGVETQYF. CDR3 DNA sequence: TGTGCCAGCAGTCGACTAGCGGGGGGGGTCGAGACCCAGTACTTC. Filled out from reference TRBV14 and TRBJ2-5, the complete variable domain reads EAGVTQFPSHSVIEKGQTVTLRCDPISGHDNLYWYRRVMGKEIKFLLHFVKESKQDESGMPNNRFLAERTGGTYSTLKVQPAELEDSGVYFCASSRLAGGVETQYFGPGTRLLVL.

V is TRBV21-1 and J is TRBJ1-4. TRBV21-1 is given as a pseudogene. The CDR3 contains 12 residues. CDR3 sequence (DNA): TGTGCCAGGCGCCATATTGGTGAAAAACTGTTTTTT. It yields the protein CARRHIGEKLFF.

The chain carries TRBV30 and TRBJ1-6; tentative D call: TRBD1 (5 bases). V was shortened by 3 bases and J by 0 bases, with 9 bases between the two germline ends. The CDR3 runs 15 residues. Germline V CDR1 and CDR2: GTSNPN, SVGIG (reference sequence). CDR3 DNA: TGTGCCTGGAGGAACAGGAGCTCCTATAATTCACCCCTCCACTTT. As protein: CAWRNRSSYNSPLHF.

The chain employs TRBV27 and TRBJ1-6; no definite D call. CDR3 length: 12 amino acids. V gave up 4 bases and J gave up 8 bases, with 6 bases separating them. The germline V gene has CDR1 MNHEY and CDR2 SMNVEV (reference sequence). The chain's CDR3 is CASSYIDSPLHF. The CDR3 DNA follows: TGTGCCAGCAGTTACATCGATTCACCCCTCCACTTT.

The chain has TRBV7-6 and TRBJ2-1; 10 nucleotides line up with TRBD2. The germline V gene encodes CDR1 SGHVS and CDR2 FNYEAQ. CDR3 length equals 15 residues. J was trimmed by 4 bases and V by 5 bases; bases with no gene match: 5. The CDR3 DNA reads TGTGCCAGCAGCCTTTCTAGCGGGGGTTACAATGAGCAGTTCTTC. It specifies CASSLSSGGYNEQFF.

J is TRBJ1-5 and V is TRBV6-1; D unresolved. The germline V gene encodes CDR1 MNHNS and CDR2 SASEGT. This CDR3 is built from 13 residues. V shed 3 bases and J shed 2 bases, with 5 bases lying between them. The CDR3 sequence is CASSDQGNQPQHF. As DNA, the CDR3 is TGTGCCAGCAGTGACCAGGGCAATCAGCCCCAGCATTTT.

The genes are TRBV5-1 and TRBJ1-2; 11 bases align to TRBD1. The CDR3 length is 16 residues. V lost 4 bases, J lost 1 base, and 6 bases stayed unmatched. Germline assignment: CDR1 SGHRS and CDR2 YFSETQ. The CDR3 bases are TGCGCCAGCAGCCCCCCGGGACAGGGGGATAACTATGGCTACACCTTC. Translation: CASSPPGQGDNYGYTF. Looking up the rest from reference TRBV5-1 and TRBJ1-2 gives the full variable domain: KAGVTQTPRYLIKTRGQQVTLSCSPISGHRSVSWYQQTPGQGLQFLFEYFSETQRNKGNFPGRFSGRQFSNSRSEMNVSTLELGDSALYLCASSPPGQGDNYGYTFGSGTRLTVV.

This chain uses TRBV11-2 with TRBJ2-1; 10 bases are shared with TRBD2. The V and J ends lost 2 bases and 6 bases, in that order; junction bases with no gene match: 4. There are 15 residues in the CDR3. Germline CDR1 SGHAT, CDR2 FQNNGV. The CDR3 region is CASSLYIAGGNEQFF. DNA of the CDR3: TGTGCCAGCAGCTTATATATAGCGGGGGGCAATGAGCAGTTCTTC. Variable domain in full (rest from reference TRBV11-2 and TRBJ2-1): EAGVAQSPRYKIIEKRQSVAFWCNPISGHATLYWYQQILGQGPKLLIQFQNNGVVDDSQLPKDRFSAERLKGVDSTLKIQPAKLEDSAVYLCASSLYIAGGNEQFFGPGTRLTVL.

This CDR3 is CASSPAGGDETQYF. CDR3 bases: TGTGCCAGCAGCCCTGCCGGGGGGGACGAGACCCAGTACTTC. The V and J genes are TRBV7-9 and TRBJ2-5; 8 bases match TRBD2. The germline V gene has CDR1 SEHNR and CDR2 FQNEAQ (reference sequence). CDR3 length: 14 amino acids. After removal of 5 bases from V and 5 bases from J, the junction contained 7 bases not matched to a gene.

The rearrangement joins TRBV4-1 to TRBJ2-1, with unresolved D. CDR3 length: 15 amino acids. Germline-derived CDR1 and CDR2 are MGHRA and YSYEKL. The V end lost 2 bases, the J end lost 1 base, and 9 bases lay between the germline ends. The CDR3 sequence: CASSQITVSYNEQFF. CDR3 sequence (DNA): TGCGCCAGCAGCCAAATAACAGTTTCCTACAATGAGCAGTTCTTC.

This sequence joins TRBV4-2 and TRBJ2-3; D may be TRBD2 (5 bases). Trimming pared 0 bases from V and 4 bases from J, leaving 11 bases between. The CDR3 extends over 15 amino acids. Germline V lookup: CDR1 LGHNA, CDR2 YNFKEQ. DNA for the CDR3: TGTGCCAGCAGCCAAGAGGGAGCCCGCGCAGATACGCAGTATTTT. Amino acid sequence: CASSQEGARADTQYF.

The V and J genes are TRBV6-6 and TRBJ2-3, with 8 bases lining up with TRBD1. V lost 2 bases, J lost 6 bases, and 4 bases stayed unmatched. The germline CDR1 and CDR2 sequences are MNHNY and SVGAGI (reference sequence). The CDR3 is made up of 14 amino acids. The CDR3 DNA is TGTGCCAGCAGTTACGGACAGGGAGTGGATACGCAGTATTTT. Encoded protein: CASSYGQGVDTQYF.

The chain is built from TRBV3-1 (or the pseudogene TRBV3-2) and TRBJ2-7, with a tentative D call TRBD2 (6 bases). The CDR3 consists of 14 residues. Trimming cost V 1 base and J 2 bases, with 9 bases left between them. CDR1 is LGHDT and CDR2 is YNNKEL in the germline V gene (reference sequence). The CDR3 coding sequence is TGTGCCAGCAGCCAAGTCTCTAGCGCCTACGAGCAGTACTTC. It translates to CASSQVSSAYEQYF.

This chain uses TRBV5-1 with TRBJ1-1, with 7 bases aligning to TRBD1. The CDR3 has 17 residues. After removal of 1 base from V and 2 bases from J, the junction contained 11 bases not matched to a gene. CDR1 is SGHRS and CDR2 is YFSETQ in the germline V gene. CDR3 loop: CASSLRTGPLINTEAFF. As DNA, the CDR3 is TGCGCCAGCAGCTTGAGGACAGGACCCCTCATAAACACTGAAGCTTTCTTT.

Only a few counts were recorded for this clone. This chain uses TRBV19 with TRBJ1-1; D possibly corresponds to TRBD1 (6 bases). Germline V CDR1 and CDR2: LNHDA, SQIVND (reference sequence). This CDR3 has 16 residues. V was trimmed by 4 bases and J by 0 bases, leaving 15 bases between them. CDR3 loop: CASSTTSGTLNTEAFF. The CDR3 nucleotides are TGTGCCAGTAGTACTACCTCGGGGACATTGAACACTGAAGCTTTCTTT.

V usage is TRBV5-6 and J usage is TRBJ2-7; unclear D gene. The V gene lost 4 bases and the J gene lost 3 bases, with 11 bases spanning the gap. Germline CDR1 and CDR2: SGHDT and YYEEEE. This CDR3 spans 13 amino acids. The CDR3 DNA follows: TGTGCCAGCAGCCCGGGTCTACTCTACGAGCAGTACTTC. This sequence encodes CASSPGLLYEQYF.

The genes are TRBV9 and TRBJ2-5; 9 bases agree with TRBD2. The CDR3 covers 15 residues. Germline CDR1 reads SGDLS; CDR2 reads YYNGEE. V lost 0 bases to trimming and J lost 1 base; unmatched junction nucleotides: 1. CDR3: CASSVASGAQETQYF. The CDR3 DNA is TGTGCCAGCAGCGTAGCTAGCGGGGCCCAAGAGACCCAGTACTTC.

Here the CDR3 reads CASIMGRRGGPYNEQFF. The CDR3, as DNA: TGTGCCAGCATCATGGGGCGGCGGGGGGGCCCCTACAATGAGCAGTTCTTC. This chain connects TRBV2 to TRBJ2-1; 9 bases are a match to TRBD2. The CDR3 runs to 17 residues. J gave up 2 bases and V 7 bases, and 12 bases lay outside the gene matches. In germline, CDR1 is SNHLY, CDR2 FYNNEI.

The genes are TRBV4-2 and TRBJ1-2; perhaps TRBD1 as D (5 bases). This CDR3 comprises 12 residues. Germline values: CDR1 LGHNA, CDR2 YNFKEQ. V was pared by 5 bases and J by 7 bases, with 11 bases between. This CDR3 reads CASSEGRAGYTF. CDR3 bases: TGTGCCAGCAGCGAGGGGAGGGCTGGCTACACCTTC.

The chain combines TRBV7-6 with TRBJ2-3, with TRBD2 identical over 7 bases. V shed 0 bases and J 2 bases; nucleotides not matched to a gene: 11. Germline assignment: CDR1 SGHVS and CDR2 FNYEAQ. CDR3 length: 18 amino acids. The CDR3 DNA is TGTGCCAGCAGCTTAGCGTGGGCTAGCGGTACCTACACAGATACGCAGTATTTT. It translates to CASSLAWASGTYTDTQYF.

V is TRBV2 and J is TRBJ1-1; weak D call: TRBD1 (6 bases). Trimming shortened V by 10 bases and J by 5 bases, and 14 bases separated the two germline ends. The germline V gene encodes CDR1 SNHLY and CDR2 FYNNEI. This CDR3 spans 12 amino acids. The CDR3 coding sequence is TGTGCCACCGGGGGAGGGGGAACTGAAGCTTTCTTT. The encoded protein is CATGGGGTEAFF.

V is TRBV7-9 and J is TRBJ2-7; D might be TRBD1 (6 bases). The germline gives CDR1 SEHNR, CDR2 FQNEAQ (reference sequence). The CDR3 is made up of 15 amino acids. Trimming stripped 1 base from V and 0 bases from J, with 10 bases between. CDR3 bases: TGTGCCAGCAGCTTAGAACAGGGACACTCCTACGAGCAGTACTTC. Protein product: CASSLEQGHSYEQYF.

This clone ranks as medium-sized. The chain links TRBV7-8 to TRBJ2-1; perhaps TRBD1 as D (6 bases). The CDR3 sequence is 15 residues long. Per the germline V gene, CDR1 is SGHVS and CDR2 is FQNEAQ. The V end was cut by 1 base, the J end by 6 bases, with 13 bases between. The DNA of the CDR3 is TGTGCCAGCAGCTTAGGGGCCGCAGGGGTCAATGAGCAGTTCTTC. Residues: CASSLGAAGVNEQFF.

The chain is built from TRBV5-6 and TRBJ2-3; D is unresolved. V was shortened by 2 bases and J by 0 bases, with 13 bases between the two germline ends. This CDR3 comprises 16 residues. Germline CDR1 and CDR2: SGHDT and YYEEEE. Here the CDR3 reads CASSFRVLSSTDTQYF. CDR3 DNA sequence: TGTGCCAGCAGCTTCCGGGTCCTATCTAGCACAGATACGCAGTATTTT.

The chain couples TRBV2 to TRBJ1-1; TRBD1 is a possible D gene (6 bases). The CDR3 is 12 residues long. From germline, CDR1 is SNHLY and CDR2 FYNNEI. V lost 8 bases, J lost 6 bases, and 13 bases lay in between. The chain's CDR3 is CASDYDRPEAFF. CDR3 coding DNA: TGTGCCAGCGACTATGACAGGCCTGAAGCTTTCTTT.

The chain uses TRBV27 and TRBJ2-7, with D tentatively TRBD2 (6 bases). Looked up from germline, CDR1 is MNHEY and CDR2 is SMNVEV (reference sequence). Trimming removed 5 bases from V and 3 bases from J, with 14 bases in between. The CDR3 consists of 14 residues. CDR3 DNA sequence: TGTGCCAGCAGTCCCGCCGGGGGTATCTACGAGCAGTACTTC. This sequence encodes CASSPAGGIYEQYF.

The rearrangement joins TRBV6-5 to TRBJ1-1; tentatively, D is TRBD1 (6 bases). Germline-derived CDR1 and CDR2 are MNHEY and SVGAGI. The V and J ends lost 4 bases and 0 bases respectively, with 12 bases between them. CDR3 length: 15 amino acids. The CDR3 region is CASSSFGTLNTEAFF. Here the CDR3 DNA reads TGTGCCAGCAGTTCCTTCGGGACATTGAACACTGAAGCTTTCTTT.